A selection of T cell receptor beta chains follows, all from one sample in a study of neoadjuvant anti-PD-1 for oral cavity cancer. Libraries were prepared by immunoSEQ multiplex PCR; TCRdb keeps only in-frame clonotypes and omits some of them. The sample contains about 68,000 clones, roughly 84% of which appear only once. The sequenced sample was PBMCs, obtained after nivolumab (anti-PD-1) treatment. Every receptor here comes from a person aged 40 to 85 with oral cavity squamous cell carcinoma. Both conserved end residues are part of each CDR3. D genes are given only for firm matches. Size values are once, few and many counts, or a class for expanded clones, and some rows have none.

clone_size	v_call	cdr3_length	d_call	j_call	cdr3_nt	cdr3_aa
.	TRBV4-1	13	.	TRBJ2-5	TGCGCCAGCCAGGGGGGAACGCGAGAGACCCAGTACTTC	CASQGGTRETQYF
.	TRBV19	15	TRBD1	TRBJ2-7	TGTGCCAGTAGTATCCGGACAGGGGGTCCCTACGAGCAGTACTTC	CASSIRTGGPYEQYF
.	TRBV27	16	.	TRBJ2-5	TGTGCCAGCAGTTTATCGAGGGGGGCAGCTCAGAGGGCCCAGTACTTC	CASSLSRGAAQRAQYF
.	TRBV5-6	13	.	TRBJ2-2	TGTGCCAGCAGCTTTGCCTCGACCGGGGAGCTGTTTTTT	CASSFASTGELFF
.	TRBV28	14	.	TRBJ1-5	TGTGCCAGCAGTTTGGGAAATAGCAATCAGCCCCAGCATTTT	CASSLGNSNQPQHF
.	TRBV9	12	.	TRBJ2-1	TGTGCCAGCAGCGTAGGGCAGAATGAGCAGTTCTTC	CASSVGQNEQFF
few	TRBV11-3	14	.	TRBJ1-1	TGTGCCAGCAGCTCGGACGGAACGAACACTGAAGCTTTCTTT	CASSSDGTNTEAFF
.	TRBV6-1	14	TRBD2	TRBJ2-7	TGTGCCAGCAGTGATCAGCGGGAGGTTGACGAGCAGTACTTC	CASSDQREVDEQYF
.	TRBV5-4	15	TRBD1	TRBJ1-4	TGTGCCAGCAAGGCAGGGGGTTCAACTAATGAAAAACTGTTTTTT	CASKAGGSTNEKLFF
.	TRBV5-1	13	.	TRBJ2-3	TGCGCCAGCAGTCGGGTTAGCACAGATACGCAGTATTTT	CASSRVSTDTQYF
.	TRBV7-9	15	TRBD1	TRBJ2-7	TGTGCCAGCAGCGCACAGGGGTCCGCGGTCTACGAGCAGTACTTC	CASSAQGSAVYEQYF
.	TRBV7-3	15	TRBD2	TRBJ2-5	TGTGCCAGCAGCCAGAGTTCCGCGGGGGGAGAGACCCAGTACTTC	CASSQSSAGGETQYF
few	TRBV11-3	16	.	TRBJ1-1	TGTGCCAGCAGCCACAGGGCCTCAATGTCGAACACTGAAGCTTTCTTT	CASSHRASMSNTEAFF
.	TRBV5-6	14	.	TRBJ2-7	TGTGCCAGCAGCTTGGAAGGGCCCGTCTACGAGCAGTACTTC	CASSLEGPVYEQYF
.	TRBV29-1	15	.	TRBJ2-7	TGCAGCGTTGAAGATCGCAAAACAGGGAGGAACGAGCAGTACTTC	CSVEDRKTGRNEQYF
once	TRBV7-2	19	TRBD2	TRBJ2-1	TGTGCCAGCAGCTTAGCGTTTGGGACTAGCGGGCGCCTAGCCCATGAGCAGTTCTTC	CASSLAFGTSGRLAHEQFF
.	TRBV6-1	17	TRBD1	TRBJ1-3	TGTGCCAGCAGTGCCCAGACAGGGAAAGCCTCTGGAAACACCATATATTTT	CASSAQTGKASGNTIYF
.	TRBV6-5	13	TRBD1	TRBJ2-5	TGTGCCAGCAGTCCAGGGGGCCGGGAGACCCAGTACTTC	CASSPGGRETQYF
.	TRBV5-1	14	TRBD2	TRBJ2-5	TGCGCCAGCAGCCGAGGGGAGGGTCGAGAGACCCAGTACTTC	CASSRGEGRETQYF
.	TRBV28	16	TRBD1	TRBJ1-4	TGTGCCAGCAGTCTGCGCCGGACAGGAGGAAATGAAAAACTGTTTTTT	CASSLRRTGGNEKLFF
.	TRBV7-8	14	.	TRBJ2-7	TGTGCCAGCAGCCCCCACGAGAGAACCTACGAGCAGTACTTC	CASSPHERTYEQYF
.	TRBV19	13	TRBD1	TRBJ2-2	TGTGCCAGTACCCCAGGGGGCCCCGGGGAGCTGTTTTTT	CASTPGGPGELFF
once	TRBV7-2	15	TRBD1	TRBJ2-1	TGTGCCAGCAGCTTAGGAGGACAGGGGGCGGGTGAGCAGTTCTTC	CASSLGGQGAGEQFF
.	TRBV7-6	15	TRBD1	TRBJ2-7	TGTGCCAGCAGCTTAACGGACAGGGGGACCTACGAGCAGTACTTC	CASSLTDRGTYEQYF
.	TRBV6-1	16	TRBD1	TRBJ1-1	TGTGCCAGCAGTGAGGGACAGGGGCCGATGAACACTGAAGCTTTCTTT	CASSEGQGPMNTEAFF
.	TRBV9	14	.	TRBJ2-3	TGTGCCAGCAGCCCCAACCCTGCTTCGTCAACGCAGTATTTT	CASSPNPASSTQYF
.	TRBV5-6	17	TRBD1	TRBJ2-7	TGTGCCAGCAGCTTGAAGGGGACAGGGGGTCGGCTAGGCGAGCAGTACTTC	CASSLKGTGGRLGEQYF
.	TRBV9	13	.	TRBJ2-1	TGTGCCAGCAGCTCCCGTTGGGACAATGAGCAGTTCTTC	CASSSRWDNEQFF
.	TRBV7-3	14	TRBD2	TRBJ2-7	TGTGCCAGCAGCGCCAGCGGGAGTTCCTACGAGCAGTACTTC	CASSASGSSYEQYF
.	TRBV10-3	14	.	TRBJ2-1	TGTGCCATCAGTGAGTCGTATCTTGGCAATGAGCAGTTCTTC	CAISESYLGNEQFF
.	TRBV2	16	.	TRBJ2-7	TGTGCCAGCAAGGCGAGCCAAGCGGCTAGCTCCTACGAGCAGTACTTC	CASKASQAASSYEQYF
.	TRBV27	15	.	TRBJ2-2	TGTGCCAGCAGTCGTGCCCAACCGTCCACCGGGGAGCTGTTTTTT	CASSRAQPSTGELFF
once	TRBV7-9	15	TRBD1	TRBJ2-4	TGTGCCAGCGGCGAGACAGGGGGTTCCAAAAACATTCAGTACTTC	CASGETGGSKNIQYF
.	TRBV7-9	14	.	TRBJ1-1	TGTGCCAGCAGCTTAGGGAGGGGTAACACTGAAGCTTTCTTT	CASSLGRGNTEAFF
.	TRBV5-1	16	.	TRBJ2-5	TGCGCCAGCAGCTCATCAGTGTTAGCCCCCCAAGAGACCCAGTACTTC	CASSSSVLAPQETQYF
.	TRBV20-1	10	.	TRBJ1-1	TGCAGTGCTAGGGGGGAGACTGCTTTCTTT	CSARGETAFF
.	TRBV4-2	15	TRBD1	TRBJ1-4	TGTGCCAGCAGCCCGAGCGGGACAGGGAATGAAAAACTGTTTTTT	CASSPSGTGNEKLFF
.	TRBV29-1	13	TRBD1	TRBJ2-1	TGCAGCGTTGACCAGGGGGCCTACAATGAGCAGTTCTTC	CSVDQGAYNEQFF
.	TRBV2	15	.	TRBJ1-1	TGTGCCAGCAGCCCCAATCGGGTTATGAACACTGAAGCTTTCTTT	CASSPNRVMNTEAFF
once	TRBV6-5	15	.	TRBJ2-7	TGTGCCAGCAGCCCCACAGGGAAGGCCCTCTACGAGCAGTACTTC	CASSPTGKALYEQYF
.	TRBV7-9	15	TRBD2	TRBJ2-7	TGTGCCAGCAGCCTCGGAGCGGGAGCGTCCTACGAGCAGTACTTC	CASSLGAGASYEQYF
.	TRBV10-3	13	.	TRBJ1-5	TGTGCCACCAAGGATTATAGCAATCAGCCCCAGCATTTT	CATKDYSNQPQHF
.	TRBV10-3	14	.	TRBJ2-1	TGTGCCATCAGAGAATCCGGACAGAACAATGAGCAGTTCTTC	CAIRESGQNNEQFF
once	TRBV30	14	.	TRBJ2-2	TGTGCCTGGTCAGGACAGAGCAACACCGGGGAGCTGTTTTTT	CAWSGQSNTGELFF
.	TRBV30	13	.	TRBJ1-5	TGTGCCTGGAGCCCACTGGGGAATCAGCCCCAGCATTTT	CAWSPLGNQPQHF
.	TRBV21-1	16	.	TRBJ1-5	TGTGCCAGCAGCAAATGGTCCCCGGTTCAGGGTCAGCCCCAGCATTTT	CASSKWSPVQGQPQHF
few	TRBV7-8	14	.	TRBJ1-5	TGTGCCAGCAGGGAGGGTGGGAACAATCAGCCCCAGCATTTT	CASREGGNNQPQHF
few	TRBV14	14	.	TRBJ2-1	TGTGCCAGCAGACTGAGCGGTACCTACAATGAGCAGTTCTTC	CASRLSGTYNEQFF
.	TRBV6-5	14	TRBD1	TRBJ2-7	TGTGCCAGCAAACCGGGACAGTCCTCCTACGAGCAGTACTTC	CASKPGQSSYEQYF
.	TRBV28	14	TRBD1	TRBJ2-7	TGTGCCAGCAGACCAGGGGGCGAGGGTTTCGAGCAGTACTTC	CASRPGGEGFEQYF
.	TRBV10-3	14	.	TRBJ1-2	TGTGCCATCAGTGAGTCGCCCGGTAACTATGGCTACACCTTC	CAISESPGNYGYTF